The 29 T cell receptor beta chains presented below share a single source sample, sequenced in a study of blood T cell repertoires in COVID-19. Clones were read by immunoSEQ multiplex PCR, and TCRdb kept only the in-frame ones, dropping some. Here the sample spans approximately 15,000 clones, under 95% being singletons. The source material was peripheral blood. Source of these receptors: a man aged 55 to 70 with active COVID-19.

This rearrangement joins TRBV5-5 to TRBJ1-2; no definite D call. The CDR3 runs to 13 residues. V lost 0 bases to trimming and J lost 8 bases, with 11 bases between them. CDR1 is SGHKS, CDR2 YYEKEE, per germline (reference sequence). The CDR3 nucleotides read TGTGCCAGCAGCTTGGGCGGAGGGTCCGGCTACACCTTC. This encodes CASSLGGGSGYTF.

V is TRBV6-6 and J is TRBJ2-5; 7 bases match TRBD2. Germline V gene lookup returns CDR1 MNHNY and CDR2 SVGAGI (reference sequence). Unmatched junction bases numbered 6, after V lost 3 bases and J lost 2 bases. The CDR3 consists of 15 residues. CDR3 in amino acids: CASSYSGTIQETQYF. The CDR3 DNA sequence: TGTGCCAGCAGTTATTCGGGGACTATTCAAGAGACCCAGTACTTC.

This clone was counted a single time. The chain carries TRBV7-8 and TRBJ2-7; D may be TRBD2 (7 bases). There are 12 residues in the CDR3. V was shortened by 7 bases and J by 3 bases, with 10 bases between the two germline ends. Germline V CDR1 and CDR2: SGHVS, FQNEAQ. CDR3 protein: CASNRGGYEQYF. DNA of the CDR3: TGTGCCAGCAATAGGGGGGGCTACGAGCAGTACTTC.

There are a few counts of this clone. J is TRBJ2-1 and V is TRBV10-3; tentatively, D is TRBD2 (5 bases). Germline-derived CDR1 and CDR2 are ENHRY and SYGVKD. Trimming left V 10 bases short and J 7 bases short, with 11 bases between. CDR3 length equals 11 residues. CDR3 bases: TGTGCCACCTCAACGGGAAATGAGCAGTTCTTC. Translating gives CATSTGNEQFF.

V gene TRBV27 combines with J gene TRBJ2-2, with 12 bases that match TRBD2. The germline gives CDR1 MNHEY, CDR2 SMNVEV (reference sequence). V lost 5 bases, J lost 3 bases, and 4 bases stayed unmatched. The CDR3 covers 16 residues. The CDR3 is CASSPLAGGYTGELFF. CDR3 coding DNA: TGTGCCAGCAGTCCACTAGCGGGGGGTTACACCGGGGAGCTGTTTTTT.

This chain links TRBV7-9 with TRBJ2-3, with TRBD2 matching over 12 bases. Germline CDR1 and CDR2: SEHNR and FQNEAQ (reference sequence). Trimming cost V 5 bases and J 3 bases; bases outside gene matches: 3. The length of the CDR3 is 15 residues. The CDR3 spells CASSPSGGATDTQYF. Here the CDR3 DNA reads TGTGCCAGCAGCCCTAGCGGGGGGGCAACAGATACGCAGTATTTT. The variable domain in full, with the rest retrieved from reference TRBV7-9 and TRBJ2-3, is DTGVSQNPRHKITKRGQNVTFRCDPISEHNRLYWYRQTLGQGPEFLTYFQNEAQLEKSRLLSDRFSAERPKGSFSTLEIQRTEQGDSAMYLCASSPSGGATDTQYFGPGTRLTVL.

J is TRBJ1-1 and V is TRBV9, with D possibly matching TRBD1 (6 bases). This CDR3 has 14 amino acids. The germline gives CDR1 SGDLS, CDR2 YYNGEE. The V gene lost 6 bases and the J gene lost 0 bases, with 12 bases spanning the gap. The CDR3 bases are TGTGCCAGCACACAGGGTCTCGTGAACACTGAAGCTTTCTTT. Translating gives CASTQGLVNTEAFF.

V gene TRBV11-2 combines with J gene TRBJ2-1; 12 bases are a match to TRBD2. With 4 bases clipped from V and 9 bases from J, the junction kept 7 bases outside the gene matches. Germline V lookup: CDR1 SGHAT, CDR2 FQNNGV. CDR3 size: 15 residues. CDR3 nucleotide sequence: TGTGCCAGCAGCTCACTAGCGGGGGGATTGGGTGAGCAGTTCTTC. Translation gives CASSSLAGGLGEQFF.

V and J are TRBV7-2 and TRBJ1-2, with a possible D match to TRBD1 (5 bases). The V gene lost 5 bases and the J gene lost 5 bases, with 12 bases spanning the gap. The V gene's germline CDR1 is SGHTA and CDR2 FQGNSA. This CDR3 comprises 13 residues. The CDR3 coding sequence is TGTGCCAGCAGCCCAACAGGAAGGTATGGCTACACCTTC. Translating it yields CASSPTGRYGYTF. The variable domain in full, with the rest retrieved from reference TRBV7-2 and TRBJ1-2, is GAGVSQSPSNKVTEKGKDVELRCDPISGHTALYWYRQSLGQGLEFLIYFQGNSAPDKSGLPSDRFSAERTGGSVSTLTIQRTQQEDSAVYLCASSPTGRYGYTFGSGTRLTVV.

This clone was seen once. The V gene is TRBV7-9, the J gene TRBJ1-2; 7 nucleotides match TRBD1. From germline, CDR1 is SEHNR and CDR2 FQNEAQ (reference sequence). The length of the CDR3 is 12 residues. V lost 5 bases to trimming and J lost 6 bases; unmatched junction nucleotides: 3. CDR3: CASSLGTDGYTF. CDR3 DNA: TGTGCCAGCAGCCTAGGGACAGATGGCTACACCTTC.

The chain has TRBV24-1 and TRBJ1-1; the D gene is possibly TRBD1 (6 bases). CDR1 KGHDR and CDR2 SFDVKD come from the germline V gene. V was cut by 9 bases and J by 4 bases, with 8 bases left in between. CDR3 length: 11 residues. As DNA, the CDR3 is TGTGCCACCCTCAGGGGCACTGAAGCTTTCTTT. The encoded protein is CATLRGTEAFF.

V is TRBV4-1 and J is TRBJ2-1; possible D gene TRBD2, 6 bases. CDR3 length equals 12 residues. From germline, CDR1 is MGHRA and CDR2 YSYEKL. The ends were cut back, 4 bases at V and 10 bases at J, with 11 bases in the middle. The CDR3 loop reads CASSLGTREQFF. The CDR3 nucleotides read TGCGCCAGCAGCCTCGGGACTCGGGAGCAGTTCTTC.

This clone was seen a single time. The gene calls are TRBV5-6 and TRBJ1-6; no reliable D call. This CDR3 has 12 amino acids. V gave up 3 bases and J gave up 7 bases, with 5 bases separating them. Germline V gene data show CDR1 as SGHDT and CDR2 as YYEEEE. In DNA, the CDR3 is TGTGCCAGCAGCTGGAGGAATTCACCCCTCCACTTT. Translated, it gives CASSWRNSPLHF.

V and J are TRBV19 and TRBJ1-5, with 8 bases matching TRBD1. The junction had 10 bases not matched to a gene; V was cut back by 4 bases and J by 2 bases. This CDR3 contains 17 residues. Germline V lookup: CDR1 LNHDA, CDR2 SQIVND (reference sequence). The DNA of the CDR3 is TGTGCCAGTAGTACCCAGGACAGGGTATCGGGCAATCAGCCCCAGCATTTT. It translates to CASSTQDRVSGNQPQHF.

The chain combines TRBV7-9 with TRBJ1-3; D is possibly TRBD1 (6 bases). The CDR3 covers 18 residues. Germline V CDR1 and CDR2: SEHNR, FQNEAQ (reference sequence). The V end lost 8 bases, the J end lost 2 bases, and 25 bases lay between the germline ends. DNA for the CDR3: TGTGCCAGCCGATCCTATCGCCGGGACATTCGGACTGGAAACACCATATATTTT. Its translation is CASRSYRRDIRTGNTIYF.

The CDR3 DNA reads as TGCGCCAGCAGTCACCCGGGACTAGCGGGGGGGCAAGATACGCAGTATTTT. Amino acid sequence: CASSHPGLAGGQDTQYF. V is TRBV10-2 and J is TRBJ2-3; 16 nucleotides line up with TRBD2. The CDR3 contains 17 residues. Germline trimming cut 5 bases from V and 5 bases from J; bases unmatched to any gene: 7. Germline lookup yields CDR1 WSHSY and CDR2 SAAADI.

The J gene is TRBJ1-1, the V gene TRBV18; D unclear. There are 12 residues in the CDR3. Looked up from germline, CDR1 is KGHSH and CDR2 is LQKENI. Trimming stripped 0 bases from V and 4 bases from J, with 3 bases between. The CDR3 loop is CASSPPSTEAFF. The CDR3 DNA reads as TGTGCCAGCTCACCACCGAGCACTGAAGCTTTCTTT. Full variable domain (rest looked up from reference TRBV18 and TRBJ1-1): NAGVMQNPRHLVRRRGQEARLRCSPMKGHSHVYWYRQLPEEGLKFMVYLQKENIIDESGMPKERFSAEFPKEGPSILRIQQVVRGDSAAYFCASSPPSTEAFFGQGTRLTVV.

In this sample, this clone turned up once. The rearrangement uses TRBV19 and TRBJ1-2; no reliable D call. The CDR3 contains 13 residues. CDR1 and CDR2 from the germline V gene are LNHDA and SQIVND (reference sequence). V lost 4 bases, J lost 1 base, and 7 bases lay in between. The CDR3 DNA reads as TGTGCCAGTAGTAGCCGCGGTAACTATGGCTACACCTTC. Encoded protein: CASSSRGNYGYTF.

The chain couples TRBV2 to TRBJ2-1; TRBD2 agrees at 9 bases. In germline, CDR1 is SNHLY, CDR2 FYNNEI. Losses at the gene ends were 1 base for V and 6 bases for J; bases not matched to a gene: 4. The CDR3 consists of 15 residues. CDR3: CASSEVAGGLNEQFF. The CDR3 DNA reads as TGTGCCAGCAGTGAAGTCGCGGGGGGGCTCAATGAGCAGTTCTTC.

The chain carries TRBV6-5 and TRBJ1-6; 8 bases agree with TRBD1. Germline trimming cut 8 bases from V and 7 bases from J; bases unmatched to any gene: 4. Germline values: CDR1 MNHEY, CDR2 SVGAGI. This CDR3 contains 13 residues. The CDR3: CASQTGANSPLHF. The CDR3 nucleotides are TGTGCCAGCCAGACAGGGGCAAATTCACCCCTCCACTTT.

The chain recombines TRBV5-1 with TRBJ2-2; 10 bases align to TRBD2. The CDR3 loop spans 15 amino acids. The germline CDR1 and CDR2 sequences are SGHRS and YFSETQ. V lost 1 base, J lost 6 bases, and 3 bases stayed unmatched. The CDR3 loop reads CASSLSLAGAGELFF. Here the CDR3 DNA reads TGCGCCAGCAGCTTGTCTCTAGCGGGGGCCGGGGAGCTGTTTTTT.

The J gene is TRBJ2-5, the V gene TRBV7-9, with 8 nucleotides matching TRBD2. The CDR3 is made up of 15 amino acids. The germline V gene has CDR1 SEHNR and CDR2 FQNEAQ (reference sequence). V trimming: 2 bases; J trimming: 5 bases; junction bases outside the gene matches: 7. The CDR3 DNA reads TGTGCCAGCAGCTTACCGGGGGGGGCCTCGGAGACCCAGTACTTC. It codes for CASSLPGGASETQYF. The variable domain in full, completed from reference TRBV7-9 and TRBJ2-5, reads DTGVSQNPRHKITKRGQNVTFRCDPISEHNRLYWYRQTLGQGPEFLTYFQNEAQLEKSRLLSDRFSAERPKGSFSTLEIQRTEQGDSAMYLCASSLPGGASETQYFGPGTRLLVL.

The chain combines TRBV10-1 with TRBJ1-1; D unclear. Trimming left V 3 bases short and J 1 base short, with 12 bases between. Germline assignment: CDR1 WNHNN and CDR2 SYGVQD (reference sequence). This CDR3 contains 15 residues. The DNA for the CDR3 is TGCGCCAGCAGTGAATTGTTCATCAGGAACACTGAAGCTTTCTTT. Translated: CASSELFIRNTEAFF.

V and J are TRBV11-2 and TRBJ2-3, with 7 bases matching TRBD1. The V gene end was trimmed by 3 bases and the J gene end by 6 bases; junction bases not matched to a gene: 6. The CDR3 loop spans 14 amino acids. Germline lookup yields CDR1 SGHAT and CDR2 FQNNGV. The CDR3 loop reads CASSFKTGMDTQYF. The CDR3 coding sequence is TGTGCCAGCAGCTTTAAGACAGGGATGGATACGCAGTATTTT. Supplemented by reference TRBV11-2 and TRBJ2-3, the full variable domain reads EAGVAQSPRYKIIEKRQSVAFWCNPISGHATLYWYQQILGQGPKLLIQFQNNGVVDDSQLPKDRFSAERLKGVDSTLKIQPAKLEDSAVYLCASSFKTGMDTQYFGPGTRLTVL.

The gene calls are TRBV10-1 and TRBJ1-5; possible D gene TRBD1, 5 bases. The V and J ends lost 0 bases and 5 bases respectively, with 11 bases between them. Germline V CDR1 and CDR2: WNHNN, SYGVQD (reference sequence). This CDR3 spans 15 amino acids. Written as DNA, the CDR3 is TGCGCCAGCAGTGAGTCGATCGGGGGGGATCAGCCCCAGCATTTT. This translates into CASSESIGGDQPQHF.

The CDR3 region has the DNA TGTGCCAGCAGTTTGGTCAGGGGGCTTCGGAATGAGCAGTTCTTC. Translating gives CASSLVRGLRNEQFF. The chain uses TRBV27 and TRBJ2-1; 8 bases align to TRBD1. V was pared by 3 bases and J by 7 bases, with 8 bases of the junction left unmatched. The CDR3 runs to 15 residues. In germline, CDR1 is MNHEY, CDR2 SMNVEV (reference sequence).

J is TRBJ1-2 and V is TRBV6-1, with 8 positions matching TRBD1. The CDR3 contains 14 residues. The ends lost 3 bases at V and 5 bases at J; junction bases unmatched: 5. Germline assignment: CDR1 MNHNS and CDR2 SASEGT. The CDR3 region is CASSDRGRFYGYTF. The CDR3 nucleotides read TGTGCCAGCAGTGACAGGGGGCGCTTTTATGGCTACACCTTC.

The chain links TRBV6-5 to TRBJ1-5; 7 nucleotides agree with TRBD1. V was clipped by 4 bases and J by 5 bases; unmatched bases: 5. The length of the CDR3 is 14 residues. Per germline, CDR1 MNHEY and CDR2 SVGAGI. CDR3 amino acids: CASSLDRNYQPQHF. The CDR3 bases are TGTGCCAGCAGTTTGGACAGGAATTATCAGCCCCAGCATTTT.

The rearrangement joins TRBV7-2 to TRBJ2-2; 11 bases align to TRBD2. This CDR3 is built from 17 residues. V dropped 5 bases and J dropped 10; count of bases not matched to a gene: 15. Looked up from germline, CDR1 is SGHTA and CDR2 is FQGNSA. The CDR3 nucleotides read TGTGCCAGCAGCCGCCCCATCGGACTAGCGGGTAACACGGAGCTGTTTTTT. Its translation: CASSRPIGLAGNTELFF.